The 22 T cell receptor beta chains given below trace back to one sample, sequenced in a study of cytomegalovirus exposure and HLA in healthy donors. The primer mix had 60 Vbeta and 13 Jbeta primers. Produced via immunoSEQ multiplex PCR; TCRdb's table is partial and in-frame only. Seen here are approximately 140,000 clones, 66% observed once, and the top ten hold 5.5% to 7.5%. The sample consisted of PBMCs. The receptors stem from a woman aged 60 to 75 in good health and CMV-seronegative.

This clone has only a few counts. The V and J genes are TRBV6-1 and TRBJ1-5; D gene unclear. This CDR3 comprises 15 residues. Per germline, CDR1 MNHNS and CDR2 SASEGT. V shed 2 bases and J shed 2 bases, with 10 bases lying between them. CDR3 DNA: TGTGCCAGCAGTGAATTACGGCAGGGCAATCAGCCCCAGCATTTT. It translates to CASSELRQGNQPQHF.

The V gene is TRBV29-1, the J gene TRBJ2-1; no clear D gene. CDR1 and CDR2 (germline): SQVTM, ANQGSEA. V lost 3 bases, J lost 6 bases, and 9 bases lay in between. This CDR3 is built from 12 residues. This CDR3 reads CSVEVQINEQFF. The CDR3 region has the DNA TGCAGCGTTGAGGTACAGATCAATGAGCAGTTCTTC.

Comments on this clone: A junction end diverges from the germline sequence, so it may reflect a read error. The chain combines TRBV7-7 with TRBJ2-5; maybe TRBD1 (6 bases). Germline V gene sequence: CDR1 SSHAT, CDR2 FNYEAQ (reference sequence). This CDR3 is 14 amino acids long. DNA for the CDR3: TGTGCTAGCAGCTTTTCTCTTGGGGGCTCAAGCCAGTACTTC. Encoded protein: CASSFSLGGSSQYF. The full variable domain, completed using reference TRBV7-7 and TRBJ2-5, is GAGVSQSPRYKVTKRGQDVTLRCDPISSHATLYWYQQALGQGPEFLTYFNYEAQPDKSGLPSDRFSAERPEGSISTLTIQRTEQRDSAMYRCASSFSLGGSSQYFGPGTRLLVL.

This clone was seen just once. The chain combines TRBV19 with TRBJ1-2; D possibly corresponds to TRBD1 (6 bases). Germline V gene lookup returns CDR1 LNHDA and CDR2 SQIVND (reference sequence). Trimming pared 3 bases from V and 4 bases from J, leaving 6 bases between. This CDR3 is 12 amino acids long. The CDR3 reads CASSMTGYGYTF. CDR3 in DNA: TGTGCCAGTAGTATGACAGGCTATGGCTACACCTTC.

This clone was seen a handful of times. The chain joins TRBV15 to TRBJ2-5; tentatively, D is TRBD1 (6 bases). The V gene's germline CDR1 is LNHNV and CDR2 YYDKDF (reference sequence). V lost 1 base and J 5 bases, leaving 11 bases between the germline ends. This CDR3 contains 14 residues. CDR3: CATSRGTGIETQYF. In DNA form, the CDR3 reads TGTGCCACCAGCAGAGGAACAGGGATTGAGACCCAGTACTTC.

The chain links TRBV4-1 to TRBJ2-5; D remains unclear. This CDR3 is 13 amino acids long. CDR1 is MGHRA, CDR2 YSYEKL, per germline. Trimming left V 4 bases short and J 2 bases short, with 8 bases between. Here the CDR3 reads CASSPQEQETQYF. Written as DNA, the CDR3 is TGCGCCAGCAGCCCCCAGGAACAAGAGACCCAGTACTTC.

The J gene is TRBJ2-5, the V gene TRBV5-4; no firm D call. This CDR3 region has 15 residues. Germline CDR1 reads SGHNT; CDR2 reads YYREEE (reference sequence). V gave up 0 bases and J gave up 5 bases, with 14 bases separating them. The CDR3 coding sequence is TGTGCCAGCAGCTTGGAGGCAGGCACCTTGGAGACCCAGTACTTC. This encodes CASSLEAGTLETQYF.

This clone was seen a few times. V usage is TRBV5-1 and J usage is TRBJ2-5, with D unresolved. The V end was cut by 4 bases, the J end by 5 bases, with 15 bases between. The CDR3 length is 14 residues. The germline CDR1 and CDR2 sequences are SGHRS and YFSETQ. Here the CDR3 DNA reads TGCGCCAGCAGCCCGATTGGGCCTGGGGAGACCCAGTACTTC. Protein product: CASSPIGPGETQYF.

The CDR3 nucleotides are TGTGCCAGCAGCGTAGTGGGGGGGAACTCTGGGGCCAACGTCCTGACTTTC. Amino acid sequence: CASSVVGGNSGANVLTF. The rearrangement uses TRBV7-6 and TRBJ2-6; 7 bases line up with TRBD2. The CDR3 length is 17 residues. V was clipped by 5 bases and J by 0 bases; unmatched bases: 7. Germline CDR1 reads SGHVS; CDR2 reads FNYEAQ.

This clone was seen only a few times. The chain has TRBV19 and TRBJ1-3, with D maybe TRBD1 (6 bases). The CDR3 totals 15 residues. With 5 bases removed from V and 4 bases from J, the gap between germline ends came to 15 bases. Germline V gene sequence: CDR1 LNHDA, CDR2 SQIVND (reference sequence). The chain's CDR3 is CASSPNQGFGNTIYF. In nucleotides, the CDR3 is TGTGCCAGTAGTCCAAACCAGGGGTTCGGAAACACCATATATTTT. The variable domain in full, with the rest retrieved from reference TRBV19 and TRBJ1-3, is DGGITQSPKYLFRKEGQNVTLSCEQNLNHDAMYWYRQDPGQGLRLIYYSQIVNDFQKGDIAEGYSVSREKKESFPLTVTSAQKNPTAFYLCASSPNQGFGNTIYFGEGSWLTVV.

The rearrangement joins TRBV7-2 to TRBJ1-3; D possibly corresponds to TRBD1 (6 bases). Germline V gene sequence: CDR1 SGHTA, CDR2 FQGNSA. Deletions cut 5 bases from V and 4 bases from J, with 15 bases between. The CDR3 sequence is 15 residues long. CDR3 region: CASSPQGFGGNTIYF. As DNA, the CDR3 is TGTGCCAGCAGCCCACAGGGATTCGGGGGAAACACCATATATTTT. Together with reference TRBV7-2 and TRBJ1-3, the CDR3 gives the full variable domain: GAGVSQSPSNKVTEKGKDVELRCDPISGHTALYWYRQSLGQGLEFLIYFQGNSAPDKSGLPSDRFSAERTGGSVSTLTIQRTQQEDSAVYLCASSPQGFGGNTIYFGEGSWLTVV.

A few counts support this clone. This rearrangement joins TRBV7-8 to TRBJ2-1; no definite D call. Per germline, CDR1 SGHVS and CDR2 FQNEAQ. V shed 2 bases and J shed 4 bases, with 3 bases lying between them. The CDR3 is 12 residues long. CDR3 residues: CASSLQYNEQFF. The CDR3 DNA follows: TGTGCCAGCAGCTTACAGTACAATGAGCAGTTCTTC.

The chain joins TRBV9 to TRBJ2-5; 7 positions match TRBD2. The CDR3 is made up of 14 amino acids. Germline V lookup: CDR1 SGDLS, CDR2 YYNGEE. V shed 0 bases and J 5 bases; nucleotides not matched to a gene: 4. CDR3 sequence (DNA): TGTGCCAGCAGCGTAGGGGGGGGATCGGAGACCCAGTACTTC. Encoded protein: CASSVGGGSETQYF.

J is TRBJ2-2 and V is TRBV6-6; tentatively, D is TRBD2 (7 bases). Germline V gene sequence: CDR1 MNHNY, CDR2 SVGAGI (reference sequence). The CDR3 is 14 amino acids. V was shortened by 7 bases and J by 6 bases, with 15 bases between the two germline ends. The CDR3 spells CASTNRGGAGELFF. Written as DNA, the CDR3 is TGTGCCAGCACCAATAGGGGGGGAGCCGGGGAGCTGTTTTTT.

The chain employs TRBV2 and TRBJ2-5; the D gene is possibly TRBD1 (5 bases). Germline V gene data show CDR1 as SNHLY and CDR2 as FYNNEI. This CDR3 has 13 amino acids. The ends were cut back, 5 bases at V and 5 bases at J, with 12 bases in the middle. The chain's CDR3 is CASSSGPRETQYF. The CDR3 coding sequence is TGTGCCAGCAGTTCAGGGCCCCGGGAGACCCAGTACTTC.

In regard to this clone: The same CDR3 can be traced to other DNA sequences in this sample. This sequence joins TRBV5-1 and TRBJ2-5; a weak D match, TRBD2 (6 bases). The CDR3 extends over 14 amino acids. Germline CDR1 SGHRS, CDR2 YFSETQ. V lost 0 bases and J lost 1, with 7 bases in between. The DNA for the CDR3 is TGCGCCAGCAGCTTGGCGGGGGTCCAAGAGACCCAGTACTTC. Amino acids: CASSLAGVQETQYF.

The DNA for the CDR3 is TGCGCCAGCAGCCAATCAGGGGTAGGAGCGGGAAGTGGTTCAGACAATGAGCAGTTCTTC. This sequence encodes CASSQSGVGAGSGSDNEQFF. V and J are TRBV4-1 and TRBJ2-1, with TRBD2 as a possible D gene (7 bases). CDR1 MGHRA and CDR2 YSYEKL come from the germline V gene. The CDR3 sequence is 20 residues long. V lost 2 bases to trimming and J lost 5 bases, with 28 bases between them.

The chain is built from TRBV7-2 and TRBJ2-3, with TRBD2 matching over 8 bases. The CDR3 is made up of 12 amino acids. Per germline, CDR1 SGHTA and CDR2 FQGNSA. V trimming: 5 bases; J trimming: 6 bases; junction bases outside the gene matches: 1. The CDR3 nucleotides are TGTGCCAGCAGCCCGGGGGGGGATACGCAGTATTTT. This sequence encodes CASSPGGDTQYF.

The V call is TRBV20-1, the J call TRBJ1-1; D unclear. V lost 3 bases, J lost 3 bases, and 5 bases lay in between. The CDR3 has 11 amino acids. Germline-derived CDR1 and CDR2 are DFQATT and SNEGSKA (reference sequence). The CDR3, as DNA: TGCAGTGCTAGCGAGGACACTGAAGCTTTCTTT. This encodes CSASEDTEAFF.

CDR3 sequence: CASSPGQGPSYEQYF. In DNA, the CDR3 is TGTGCCAGCAGCCCCGGACAGGGCCCTTCCTACGAGCAGTACTTC. The genes are TRBV7-8 and TRBJ2-7, with 8 bases fitting TRBD1. From germline, CDR1 is SGHVS and CDR2 FQNEAQ. The CDR3 consists of 15 residues. V was clipped by 5 bases and J by 1 base; unmatched bases: 7.

A word on this clone: Distinct nucleotide sequences in the sample also encode this CDR3. The chain uses TRBV11-2 and TRBJ1-4, with 8 bases that match TRBD1. In germline, CDR1 is SGHAT, CDR2 FQNNGV. V lost 1 base to trimming and J lost 7 bases; unmatched junction nucleotides: 2. This CDR3 spans 14 amino acids. CDR3 protein: CASSLGDRGEKLFF. In nucleotides, the CDR3 is TGTGCCAGCAGCTTAGGTGACAGGGGTGAAAAACTGTTTTTT.

The rearrangement links TRBV5-1 to TRBJ2-7; 7 bases match TRBD1. Germline V gene sequence: CDR1 SGHRS, CDR2 YFSETQ. The CDR3 runs to 15 residues. Trimming removed 1 base from V and 0 bases from J; junction bases left unmatched: 4. The CDR3 bases are TGCGCCAGCAGCTTGAGGACAGGCGACTCCTACGAGCAGTACTTC. Translation: CASSLRTGDSYEQYF.